These 15 T cell receptor beta chains were all obtained from the same sample, sequenced in a study of human T cells and chemical hapten exposure. From the RACE reads, TCRdb called clonotypes with MiXCR, one entry per CDR3 protein. The table lists about 130,000 distinct CDR3 sequences, about 9% of them singletons. Described time point: healthy volunteer bleed at 2 weeks. Before extraction, the whole blood was not fractionated, and total RNA was taken from it. Input material: whole blood. Receptors originate from a male donor in good health. Some clones in this sample may be carry-over from other donors' samples.

This clonotype has a count of ten or more. The CDR3: CASSFGTGNQPQHF. CDR3 sequence (DNA): TGCGCCAGCAGCTTTGGGACGGGGAATCAGCCCCAGCATTTT. V usage is TRBV5-1 and J usage is TRBJ1-5, with D perhaps matching TRBD1 (5 bases). This CDR3 comprises 14 residues. The V and J ends lost 2 bases and 4 bases respectively, with 10 bases between them. Germline V gene lookup returns CDR1 SGHRS and CDR2 YFSETQ.

The chain carries TRBV5-1 and TRBJ2-7; tentatively, D is TRBD1 (5 bases). The V gene lost 0 bases and the J gene lost 2 bases, with 21 bases spanning the gap. The germline V gene encodes CDR1 SGHRS and CDR2 YFSETQ. The CDR3 totals 18 residues. The DNA for the CDR3 is TGCGCCAGCAGCTTGGATAACCCGATTGGGGCCACCCCCTACGAGCAGTACTTC. Translation gives CASSLDNPIGATPYEQYF.

This clonotype was observed at least ten times. V gene TRBV5-5 combines with J gene TRBJ2-7; 12 bases are a match to TRBD2. Germline CDR1 and CDR2: SGHKS and YYEKEE (reference sequence). The junction had 5 bases not matched to a gene; V was cut back by 2 bases and J by 2 bases. The CDR3 totals 16 residues. CDR3 sequence (DNA): TGTGCCAGCAGCTTTGGACTAGCGGGGACCCCCTACGAGCAGTACTTC. Protein product: CASSFGLAGTPYEQYF.

The J gene is TRBJ1-5, the V gene TRBV12-3 or TRBV12-4; a weak D match, TRBD1 (6 bases). The V and J ends lost 4 bases and 9 bases respectively, with 7 bases between them. The CDR3 extends over 11 amino acids. This CDR3 reads CASSSGAPQHF. The DNA for the CDR3 is TGTGCCAGCAGTTCAGGGGCGCCCCAGCATTTT.

This clonotype was seen many times. The chain employs TRBV3-1 and TRBJ2-1, with D uncertain. Germline assignment: CDR1 LGHDT and CDR2 YNNKEL (reference sequence). The CDR3 runs 12 residues. Trimming took off 4 bases at V and 2 bases at J, with 3 bases between the two ends. The CDR3 DNA reads as TGTGCCAGCAGCCCGACCTACAATGAGCAGTTCTTC. Residues: CASSPTYNEQFF.

Many counts were recorded for this clonotype. This chain uses TRBV2 with TRBJ1-1; 8 bases match TRBD1. The CDR3 is 17 residues long. Germline lookup yields CDR1 SNHLY and CDR2 FYNNEI. The V gene end was trimmed by 5 bases and the J gene end by 1 base; junction bases not matched to a gene: 12. The CDR3 DNA is TGTGCCAGCAGTCTATTACGACAGGGGACTTCGAACACTGAAGCTTTCTTT. Translated: CASSLLRQGTSNTEAFF.

The sample holds a few counts of this clonotype. The chain links TRBV20-1 to TRBJ2-3; D gene ambiguous. Trimming left V 6 bases short and J 1 base short, with 11 bases between. Germline loops: CDR1 DFQATT, CDR2 SNEGSKA (reference sequence). The CDR3 is 13 residues long. The DNA of the CDR3 is TGCAGTGCCAACCATCCGGGCACAGATACGCAGTATTTT. Its translation: CSANHPGTDTQYF.

This clonotype was counted at least ten times. The gene calls are TRBV20-1 and TRBJ2-3; no clear D gene. Germline V gene lookup returns CDR1 DFQATT and CDR2 SNEGSKA (reference sequence). Trimming took off 5 bases at V and 5 bases at J, with 11 bases between the two ends. The CDR3 spans 12 residues. CDR3 region: CSARPSGDTQYF. CDR3 coding DNA: TGCAGTGCTCGCCCCAGTGGAGATACGCAGTATTTT.

This clonotype was counted ten times or more. This chain joins TRBV5-5 and TRBJ2-3; TRBD1 or TRBD2 may be the D gene (5 bases each). This CDR3 is built from 14 residues. Trimming took 4 bases from V and 3 from J, leaving 12 bases between them. Germline CDR1 is SGHKS and CDR2 is YYEKEE (reference sequence). The CDR3 loop reads CASSPAGGTDTQYF. DNA of the CDR3: TGTGCCAGCAGCCCGGCTGGGGGTACAGATACGCAGTATTTT. Drawing the rest from reference TRBV5-5 and TRBJ2-3, the complete variable domain is DAGVTQSPTHLIKTRGQQVTLRCSPISGHKSVSWYQQVLGQGPQFIFQYYEKEERGRGNFPDRFSARQFPNYSSELNVNALLLGDSALYLCASSPAGGTDTQYFGPGTRLTVL.

This chain uses TRBV4-1 with TRBJ1-4; no reliable D call. The CDR3 has 11 residues. From germline, CDR1 is MGHRA and CDR2 YSYEKL. V lost 8 bases, J lost 7 bases, and 8 bases lay in between. The CDR3 reads CASPGGEKLFF. The DNA for the CDR3 is TGCGCCAGCCCCGGCGGTGAAAAACTGTTTTTT.

In its sample, this clonotype was seen a few times. V is TRBV5-1 and J is TRBJ1-2; no definite D call. This CDR3 is 14 amino acids long. Deletions cut 4 bases from V and 6 bases from J, with 16 bases between. Germline V gene data show CDR1 as SGHRS and CDR2 as YFSETQ. CDR3 protein: CASSPLTGSNGYTF. DNA of the CDR3: TGCGCCAGCAGCCCCCTGACGGGAAGCAATGGCTACACCTTC. Complete variable domain (other parts from reference TRBV5-1 and TRBJ1-2): KAGVTQTPRYLIKTRGQQVTLSCSPISGHRSVSWYQQTPGQGLQFLFEYFSETQRNKGNFPGRFSGRQFSNSRSEMNVSTLELGDSALYLCASSPLTGSNGYTFGSGTRLTVV.

V and J are TRBV4-1 and TRBJ2-5, with a weak D call TRBD1 (7 bases). V lost 5 bases, J lost 1 base, and 14 bases lay in between. This CDR3 is built from 15 residues. Per the germline V gene, CDR1 is MGHRA and CDR2 is YSYEKL. CDR3 in amino acids: CASSSGDSFQETQYF. CDR3 sequence (DNA): TGCGCCAGCAGCTCGGGGGACAGCTTCCAAGAGACCCAGTACTTC.

This clonotype was counted a few times. Germline and junction disagree at one end, which may indicate a read error. The CDR3 loop is CATSRAGTSDEQYF. The DNA of the CDR3 is TGTGCCACCAGTAGAGCCGGGACTAGCGACGAGCAGTACTTC. The chain uses TRBV15 and TRBJ2-7; 10 positions match TRBD2. The CDR3 runs to 14 residues. In germline, CDR1 is LNHNV, CDR2 YYDKDF (reference sequence).

This clonotype has only a few counts. This chain uses TRBV6-2 or TRBV6-3 with TRBJ1-2; D not certain. With 6 bases removed from V and 6 bases from J, the gap between germline ends came to 17 bases. Germline-derived CDR1 and CDR2 are MNHEY and SVGEGT. The CDR3 totals 14 residues. DNA of the CDR3: TGTGCCAGCAGCCCGCAAGTATACGGAGATGGCTACACCTTC. It yields the protein CASSPQVYGDGYTF.

The chain carries TRBV2 and TRBJ2-2; no firm D call. Trimming took 3 bases from V and 0 from J, leaving 8 bases between them. This CDR3 contains 15 residues. Germline V gene lookup returns CDR1 SNHLY and CDR2 FYNNEI. CDR3 DNA: TGTGCCAGCAGTGAGGTGGGAACGAACACCGGGGAGCTGTTTTTT. Translation gives CASSEVGTNTGELFF.